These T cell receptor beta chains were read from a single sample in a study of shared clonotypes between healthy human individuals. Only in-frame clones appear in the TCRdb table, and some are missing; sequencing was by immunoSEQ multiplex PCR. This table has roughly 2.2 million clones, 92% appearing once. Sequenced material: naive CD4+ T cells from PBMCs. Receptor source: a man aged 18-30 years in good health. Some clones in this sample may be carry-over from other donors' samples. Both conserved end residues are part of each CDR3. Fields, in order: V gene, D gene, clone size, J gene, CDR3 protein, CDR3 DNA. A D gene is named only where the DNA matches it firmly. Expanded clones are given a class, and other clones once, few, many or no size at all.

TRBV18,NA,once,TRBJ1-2,CASSPQGGYGYTF,TGTGCCAGCTCACCACAGGGTGGCTATGGCTACACCTTC
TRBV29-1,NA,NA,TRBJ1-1,CSGAQENTEAFF,TGCAGCGGAGCTCAGGAGAACACTGAAGCTTTCTTT
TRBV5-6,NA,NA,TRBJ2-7,CASSLPGSSYEQYF,TGTGCCAGCAGCCTGCCCGGGAGCTCCTACGAGCAGTACTTC
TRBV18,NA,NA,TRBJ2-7,CASSPKDGYYEQYF,TGTGCCAGCTCACCAAAGGACGGATACTACGAGCAGTACTTC
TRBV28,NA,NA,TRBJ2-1,CATGGIYNEQFF,TGTGCCACAGGCGGGATCTACAATGAGCAGTTCTTC
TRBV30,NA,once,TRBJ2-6,CAWIQAGANVLTF,TGTGCCTGGATACAAGCGGGGGCCAACGTCCTGACTTTC
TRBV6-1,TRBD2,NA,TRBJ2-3,CASSGRSSGSRDTQYF,TGTGCCAGCAGTGGCCGAAGTAGCGGGAGCCGAGATACGCAGTATTTT
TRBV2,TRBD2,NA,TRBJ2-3,CASSPGLAGTDTQYF,TGTGCCAGCAGCCCCGGACTAGCGGGCACAGATACGCAGTATTTT
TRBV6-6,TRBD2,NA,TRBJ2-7,CASNLLAGVTNEQYF,TGTGCCAGCAACCTACTAGCGGGAGTTACCAACGAGCAGTACTTC
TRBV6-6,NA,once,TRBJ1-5,CASNPGLEPQHF,TGTGCCAGCAATCCGGGGCTTGAGCCCCAGCATTTT
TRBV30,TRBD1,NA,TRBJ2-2,CAWSMSDREAGELFF,TGTGCCTGGAGTATGTCGGACAGGGAAGCCGGGGAGCTGTTTTTT
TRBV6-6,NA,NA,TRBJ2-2,CASSYGGRNTGELFF,TGTGCCAGCAGTTACGGGGGGCGGAACACCGGGGAGCTGTTTTTT
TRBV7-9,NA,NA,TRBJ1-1,CASSSTGQEAFF,TGTGCCAGCAGCTCAACAGGACAGGAAGCTTTCTTT
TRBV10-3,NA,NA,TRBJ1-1,CAISEIVGRNTEAFF,TGTGCCATCAGTGAAATTGTAGGACGGAACACTGAAGCTTTCTTT
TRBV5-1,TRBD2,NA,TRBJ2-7,CASSKPGLAGSEQYF,TGCGCCAGCAGCAAACCGGGACTAGCGGGATCCGAGCAGTACTTC
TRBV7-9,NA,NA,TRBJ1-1,CASSLLGSAFF,TGTGCCAGCAGCTTACTCGGGTCTGCTTTCTTT
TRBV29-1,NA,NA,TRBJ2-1,CSLHGTPEVYNEQFF,TGCAGCCTTCACGGGACACCGGAAGTCTACAATGAGCAGTTCTTC
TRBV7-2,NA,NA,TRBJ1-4,CASSFGRGDEKLFF,TGTGCCAGCAGCTTTGGGCGGGGGGACGAAAAACTGTTTTTT
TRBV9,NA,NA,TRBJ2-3,CASSPFGISRTDTQYF,TGTGCCAGCAGCCCTTTCGGAATCAGTCGCACAGATACGCAGTATTTT
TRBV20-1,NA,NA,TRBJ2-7,CSASGPYEQYF,TGCAGTGCTTCCGGGCCCTACGAGCAGTACTTC
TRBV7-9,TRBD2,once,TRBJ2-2,CASSSGGGFNTGELFF,TGTGCCAGCAGCTCGGGGGGTGGGTTCAACACCGGGGAGCTGTTTTTT
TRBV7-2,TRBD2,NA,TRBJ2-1,CASTLEREAKRQFF,TGTGCCAGCACCCTAGAGCGGGAGGCCAAACGACAGTTCTTC
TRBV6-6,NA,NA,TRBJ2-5,CASSYSTAGQTQYF,TGTGCCAGCAGTTACTCGACGGCGGGCCAGACCCAGTACTTC
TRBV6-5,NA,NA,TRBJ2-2,CASSRDSTGELFF,TGTGCCAGCAGCCGGGACTCCACCGGGGAGCTGTTTTTT
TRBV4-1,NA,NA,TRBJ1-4,CASSQVQNEKLFF,TGCGCCAGCAGCCAAGTTCAGAATGAAAAACTGTTTTTT
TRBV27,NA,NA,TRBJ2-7,CASSPRGTYEQYF,TGTGCCAGCAGTCCCCGGGGTACCTACGAGCAGTACTTC
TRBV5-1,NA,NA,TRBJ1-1,CASSLDGRGQGEAFF,TGCGCCAGCAGCTTGGATGGTCGGGGGCAGGGTGAAGCTTTCTTT
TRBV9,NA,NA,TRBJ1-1,CASSVAPDLNTEAFF,TGTGCCAGCAGCGTAGCTCCTGATCTGAACACTGAAGCTTTCTTT
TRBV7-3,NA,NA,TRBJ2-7,CASSLSPAYEQYF,TGTGCCAGCAGCTTAAGTCCCGCCTACGAGCAGTACTTC
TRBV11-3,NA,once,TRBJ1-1,CASSLGHAGLGEAFF,TGTGCCAGCAGCTTAGGGCATGCGGGGTTAGGCGAAGCTTTCTTT
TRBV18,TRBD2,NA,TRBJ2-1,CASRGLAGVEQFF,TGTGCCAGCCGGGGACTAGCGGGAGTTGAGCAGTTCTTC
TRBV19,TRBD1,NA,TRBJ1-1,CASSIFRTGNSQKDTEAFF,TGTGCCAGTAGTATATTTCGGACAGGCAACAGCCAAAAGGACACTGAAGCTTTCTTT
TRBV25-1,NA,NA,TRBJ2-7,CASPPSCPLRLTYEQYF,TGTGCCAGCCCCCCGTCTTGCCCACTTAGGCTGACCTACGAGCAGTACTTC
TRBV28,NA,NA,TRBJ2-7,CAINLPDSYSYSSTSIHSYEQYF,TGTGCCATCAACCTGCCGGACAGCTACTCATACTCCTCGACCAGCATCCACTCCTACGAGCAGTACTTC
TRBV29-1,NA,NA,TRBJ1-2,CSVRILLANYGYTF,TGCAGTGTGCGTATCCTTTTAGCTAACTATGGCTACACCTTC
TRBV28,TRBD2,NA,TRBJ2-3,CASSLAGVQLDTQYF,TGTGCCAGCAGTTTAGCGGGAGTTCAGTTAGATACGCAGTATTTT
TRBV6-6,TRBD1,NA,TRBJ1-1,CASSFAGQGGTEAFF,TGTGCCAGCAGTTTCGCGGGACAGGGTGGCACTGAAGCTTTCTTT
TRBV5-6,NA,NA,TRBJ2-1,CASSPELHYNEQFF,TGTGCCAGCAGCCCAGAACTCCACTACAATGAGCAGTTCTTC
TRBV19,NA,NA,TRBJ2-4,CASILGPRSPPEAKNIQYF,TGTGCCAGTATCTTGGGCCCCAGGTCGCCCCCGGAGGCCAAAAACATTCAGTACTTC
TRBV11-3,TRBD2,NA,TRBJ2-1,CASSNTRGTSGNSYNEQFF,TGTGCCAGCAGCAATACCAGGGGGACTAGCGGGAACTCCTACAATGAGCAGTTCTTC
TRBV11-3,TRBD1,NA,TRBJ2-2,CASSSTGGELFF,TGTGCCAGCAGCTCGACAGGGGGGGAGCTGTTTTTT
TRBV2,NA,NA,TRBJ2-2,CASSISSTNTGELFF,TGTGCCAGCAGTATATCTTCCACGAACACCGGGGAGCTGTTTTTT
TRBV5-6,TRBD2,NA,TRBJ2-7,CASSPPRGGLTYEQYF,TGTGCCAGCAGCCCCCCGCGGGGGGGCCTTACCTACGAGCAGTACTTC
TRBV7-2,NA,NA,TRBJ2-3,CASSLLGGGTDTQYF,TGTGCCAGCAGCTTGTTGGGGGGAGGCACAGATACGCAGTATTTT
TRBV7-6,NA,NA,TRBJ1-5,CASSLSGGDSNQPQHF,TGTGCCAGCAGCTTATCGGGTGGGGACAGCAATCAGCCCCAGCATTTT